This TCR beta chain was obtained from a study of immune evolution from preneoplasia to lung adenocarcinoma. Findings and caveats of the study: Top clone share appeared to fall from AAH through AIS, MIA, adenocarcinoma. KRAS-mutant nodules had the highest T cell clonality.

This clone was seen only a few times. Its antigen is unidentified. From germline, CDR1 is GTSNPN and CDR2 SVGIG (reference sequence). This CDR3 has 12 residues. With V trimmed by 5 bases and J by 6 bases, 2 bases remained unmatched. Assay used: immunoSEQ multiplex PCR; TCRdb lists only in-frame clones, some missing. Counted here are thousands of clones, under 85% occurring once; the ten biggest clones make up 6.3%. This receptor was obtained from a person aged 50-75 years with lung adenocarcinoma. The rearrangement joins TRBV30 to TRBJ2-2; 8 bases map to TRBD2. The sample was FFPE minimally invasive lung adenocarcinoma tissue. The CDR3 protein is CAWRGGPGELFF. The CDR3 bases are TGTGCCTGGCGGGGGGGGCCCGGGGAGCTGTTTTTT.